Described below is a single TCR beta chain sequence and its context. Its target antigen remains unknown. No base quality information exists; no much larger clone differs at one position. The CDR3 regions of human TCRbeta chains were analyzed by immunosequencing. The study's processing was this. TCRs in the repertoires were matched against a reference library of SARS-CoV-2-specific TCRs that had been generated with the MIRA antigen-specificity platform. Breadth was defined as the fraction of unique TCRs that were SARS-CoV-2-associated, and depth was defined as the fraction of total T cells that were SARS-CoV-2-associated. Each spike-specific TCR was assigned to its reactive spike region and to a CD4 or CD8 class using the MIRA data. Log10-transformed breadth and depth values were compared by one-way ANOVA with Sidak's multiple comparisons tests. TCRdb took over this immuneACCESS table, retaining in-frame rearrangements with V and J assigned. Such tables are incomplete; in checked studies, under half of the missing clones stem from an unresolved V gene, and the remainder is unexplained. That table gives V, J and clone size, and the DNA gave D and trimming. This sample has around 46,000 clones in its table, and 89% of those were observed once. The ten most abundant clones make up 5.3% of the sample.

Relative to germline, V is 4 bases shorter and J is 2 bases shorter, with 9 bases between their ends. The CDR3 holds 13 amino acids from the cysteine to the phenylalanine. Only the CDR3 DNA is retained, 39 bases long and in frame from the first base. CDR1 is given as SQVTM and CDR2 as ANQGSEA, both from the germline V gene. The sample comes from a study of T cell responses to AZD1222 COVID-19 vaccine (dated by TCRdb to about 2021). In the study overall: TCR sequencing covered fewer than 250 trial participants: about 210 given two doses of AZD1222 and 26 given two doses of MenACWY control vaccine. Enrollment into the trials was organized by age into subgroups of 18-55, 56-69 and 70-plus years, and those subgroups contained approximately 150, 30 and 60 TCR-sequenced participants, respectively. Overall study results and their limits: Because no samples from the day 14 peak response were available, repertoires could be characterized only after the peak T cell response. Nearly half of unique spike-specific TCRs reportedly recognized epitopes outside regions mutated in the B.1.351 and B.1.1.7 variants. Participants were mostly white British, with more females than males. The authors suggested clonal diversity may have been underestimated. CD4 TCRs associated with the vaccine covered the entire spike protein, and the dominant responses were in regions 160-218 and 743-854. Spike-specific TCR breadth and depth rose significantly after two AZD1222 doses compared with day 0 and with MenACWY recipients. Conclusions about previously exposed vaccinees are limited because only a handful of AZD1222 recipients were SARS-CoV-2 seropositive at baseline. The 56-69-year group was small, and its depth increase did not reach significance, likely because of low power.

The time point label for this specimen denotes: about 28 days (+/-7) after the second vaccine dose. AZD1222 recipients whose second dose came at about 4 weeks and those whose second dose came at about 12 weeks were combined into one group, since spike-specific TCR depth and breadth did not differ between the two schedules. Vaccinee samples were obtained from the UK trials COV001 and COV002, which included a single-blind randomized controlled phase 2/3 trial of AZD1222 (ChAdOx1 nCoV-19) in healthy adults. Trial participant PBMC samples were collected at day 0 and day 28 after the second dose for TCRbeta chain sequencing.

Sequenced material: peripheral blood, taken 28 days after the second AZD1222 dose. Rearrangement joined TRBV29-1 to TRBJ2-1, with a weak D call of TRBD1 (6 bases match). This TCR was recovered from an adult who received the AZD1222 COVID-19 vaccine. The CDR3 protein is CSVGRTAYNEQFF. The DNA is TGCAGCGTTGGCAGGACAGCCTACAATGAGCAGTTCTTC.